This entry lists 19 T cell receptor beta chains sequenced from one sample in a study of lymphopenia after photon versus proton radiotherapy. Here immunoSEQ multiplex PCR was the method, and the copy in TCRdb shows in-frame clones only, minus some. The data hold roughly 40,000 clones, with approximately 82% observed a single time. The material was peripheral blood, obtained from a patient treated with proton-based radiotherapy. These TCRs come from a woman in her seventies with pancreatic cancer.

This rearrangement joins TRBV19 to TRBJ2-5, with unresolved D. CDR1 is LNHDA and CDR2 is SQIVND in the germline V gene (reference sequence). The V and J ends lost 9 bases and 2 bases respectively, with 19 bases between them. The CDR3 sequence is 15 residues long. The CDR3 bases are TGTGCCAGCTCCAGTAGGGCCCCGCTACAAGAGACCCAGTACTTC. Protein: CASSSRAPLQETQYF. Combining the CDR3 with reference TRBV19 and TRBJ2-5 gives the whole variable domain DGGITQSPKYLFRKEGQNVTLSCEQNLNHDAMYWYRQDPGQGLRLIYYSQIVNDFQKGDIAEGYSVSREKKESFPLTVTSAQKNPTAFYLCASSSRAPLQETQYFGPGTRLLVL.

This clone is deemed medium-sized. CDR3 bases: TGTGCCAGCAGGGCGACCTACAGGGGGGCCCAGCATTTT. Translated, it gives CASRATYRGAQHF. The gene calls are TRBV2 and TRBJ1-5, with 8 bases fitting TRBD1. The germline V gene encodes CDR1 SNHLY and CDR2 FYNNEI. J gave up 11 bases and V 6 bases, and 9 bases lay outside the gene matches. This CDR3 is 13 amino acids long.

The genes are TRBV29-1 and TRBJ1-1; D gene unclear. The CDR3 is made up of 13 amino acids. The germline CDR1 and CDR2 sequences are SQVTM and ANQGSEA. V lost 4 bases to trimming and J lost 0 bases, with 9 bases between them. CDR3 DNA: TGCAGCGTTGGTCGGGGATTGAACACTGAAGCTTTCTTT. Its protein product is CSVGRGLNTEAFF.

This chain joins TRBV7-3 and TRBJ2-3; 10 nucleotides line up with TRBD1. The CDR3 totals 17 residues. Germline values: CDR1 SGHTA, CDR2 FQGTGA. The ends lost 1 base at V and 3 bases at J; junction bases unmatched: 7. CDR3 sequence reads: CASSLKARTGGTDTQYF. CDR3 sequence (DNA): TGTGCCAGCAGCTTAAAAGCCCGGACAGGGGGAACAGATACGCAGTATTTT.

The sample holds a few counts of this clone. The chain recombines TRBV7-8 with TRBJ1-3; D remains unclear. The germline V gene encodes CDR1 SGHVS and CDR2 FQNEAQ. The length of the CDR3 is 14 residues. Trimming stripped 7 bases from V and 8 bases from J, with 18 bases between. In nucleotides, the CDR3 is TGTGCCAGCACCCGTTCCTTATCAGAAGACACCATATATTTT. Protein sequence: CASTRSLSEDTIYF.

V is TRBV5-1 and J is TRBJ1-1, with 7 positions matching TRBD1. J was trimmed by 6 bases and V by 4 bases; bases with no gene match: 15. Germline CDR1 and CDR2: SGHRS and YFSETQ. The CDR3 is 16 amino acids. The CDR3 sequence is CASSPGDDRVGAEAFF. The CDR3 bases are TGCGCCAGCAGCCCTGGGGACGACAGGGTTGGCGCTGAAGCTTTCTTT.

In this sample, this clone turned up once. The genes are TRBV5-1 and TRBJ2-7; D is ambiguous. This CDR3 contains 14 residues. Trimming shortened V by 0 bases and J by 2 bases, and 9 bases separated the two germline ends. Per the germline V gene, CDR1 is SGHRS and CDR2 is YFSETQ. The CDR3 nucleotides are TGCGCCAGCAGCTTGGTAGCAGGAACCTACGAGCAGTACTTC. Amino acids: CASSLVAGTYEQYF.

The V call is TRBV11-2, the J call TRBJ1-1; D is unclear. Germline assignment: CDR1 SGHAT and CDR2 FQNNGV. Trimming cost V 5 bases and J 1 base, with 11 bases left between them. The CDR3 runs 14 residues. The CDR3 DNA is TGTGCCAGCAGCCACCCAACACAGAACACTGAAGCTTTCTTT. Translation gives CASSHPTQNTEAFF.

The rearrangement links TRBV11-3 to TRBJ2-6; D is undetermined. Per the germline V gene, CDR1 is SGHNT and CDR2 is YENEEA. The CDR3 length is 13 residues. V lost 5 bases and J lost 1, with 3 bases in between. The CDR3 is CASSQSGANVLTF. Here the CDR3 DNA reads TGTGCCAGCAGCCAGTCTGGGGCCAACGTCCTGACTTTC.

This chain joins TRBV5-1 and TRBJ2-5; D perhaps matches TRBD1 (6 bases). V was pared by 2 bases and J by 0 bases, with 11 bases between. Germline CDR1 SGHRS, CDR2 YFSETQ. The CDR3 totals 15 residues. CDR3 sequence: CASSFEGQNQETQYF. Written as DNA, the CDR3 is TGCGCCAGCAGCTTCGAAGGACAGAACCAAGAGACCCAGTACTTC.

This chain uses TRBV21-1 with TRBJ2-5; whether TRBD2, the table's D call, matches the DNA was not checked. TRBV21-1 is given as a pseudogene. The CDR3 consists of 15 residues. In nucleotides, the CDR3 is TGTGCCAGTCCGGGACTAGTTATGATACAAGAGACCCAGTACTTC. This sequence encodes CASPGLVMIQETQYF.

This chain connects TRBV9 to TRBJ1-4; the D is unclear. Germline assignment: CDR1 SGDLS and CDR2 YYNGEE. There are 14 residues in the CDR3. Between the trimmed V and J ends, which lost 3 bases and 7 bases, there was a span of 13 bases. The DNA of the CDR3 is TGTGCCAGCAGCGCAGGTCGGTCGGCTGAAAAACTGTTTTTT. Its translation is CASSAGRSAEKLFF.

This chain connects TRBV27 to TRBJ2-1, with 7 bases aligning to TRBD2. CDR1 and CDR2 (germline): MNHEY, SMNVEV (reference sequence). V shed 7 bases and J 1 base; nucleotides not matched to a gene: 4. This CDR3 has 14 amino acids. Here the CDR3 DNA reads TGTGCCAGCACCGGACTAGGATCCTACAATGAGCAGTTCTTC. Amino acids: CASTGLGSYNEQFF.

The CDR3 protein is CASSEGGTGLAKNIQYF. For the CDR3, the DNA is TGTGCCAGCAGTGAAGGGGGGACAGGTCTAGCCAAAAACATTCAGTACTTC. This chain connects TRBV25-1 to TRBJ2-4; 8 positions agree with TRBD1. Germline values: CDR1 MGHDK, CDR2 SYGVNS. Trimming removed 2 bases from V and 0 bases from J; junction bases left unmatched: 6. The CDR3 contains 17 residues.

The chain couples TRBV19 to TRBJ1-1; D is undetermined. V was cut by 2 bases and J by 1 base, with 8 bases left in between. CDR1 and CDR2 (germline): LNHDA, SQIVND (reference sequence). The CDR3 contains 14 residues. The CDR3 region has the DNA TGTGCCAGTAGTATACTGGGCGAGAACACTGAAGCTTTCTTT. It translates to CASSILGENTEAFF. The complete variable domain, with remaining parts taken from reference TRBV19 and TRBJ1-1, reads DGGITQSPKYLFRKEGQNVTLSCEQNLNHDAMYWYRQDPGQGLRLIYYSQIVNDFQKGDIAEGYSVSREKKESFPLTVTSAQKNPTAFYLCASSILGENTEAFFGQGTRLTVV.

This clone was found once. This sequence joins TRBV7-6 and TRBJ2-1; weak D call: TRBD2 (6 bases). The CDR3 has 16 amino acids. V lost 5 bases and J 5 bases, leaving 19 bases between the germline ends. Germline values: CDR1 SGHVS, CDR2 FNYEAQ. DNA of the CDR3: TGTGCCAGCAGCCCCAGGGACTTCGACTACAACAATGAGCAGTTCTTC. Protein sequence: CASSPRDFDYNNEQFF.

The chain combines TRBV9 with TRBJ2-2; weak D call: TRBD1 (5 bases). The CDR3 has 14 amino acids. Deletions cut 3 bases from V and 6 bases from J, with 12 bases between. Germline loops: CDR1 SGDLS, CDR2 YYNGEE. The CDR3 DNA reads TGTGCCAGCAGCGCCCAGGGTGGGGCCGGGGAGCTGTTTTTT. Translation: CASSAQGGAGELFF.

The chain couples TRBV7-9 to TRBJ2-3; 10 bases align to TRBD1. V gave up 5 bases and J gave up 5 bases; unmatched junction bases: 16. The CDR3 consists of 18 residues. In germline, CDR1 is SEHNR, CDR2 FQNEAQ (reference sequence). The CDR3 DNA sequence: TGTGCCAGCAGCCCCCGGGGATCGGGACAGGGGTTAGGAGATACGCAGTATTTT. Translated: CASSPRGSGQGLGDTQYF.

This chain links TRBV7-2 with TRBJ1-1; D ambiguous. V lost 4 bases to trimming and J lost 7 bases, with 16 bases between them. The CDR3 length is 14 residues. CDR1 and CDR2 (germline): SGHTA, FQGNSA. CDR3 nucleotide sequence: TGTGCCAGCAGCTACGCCCGTGGGCCAGGTGAAGCTTTCTTT. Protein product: CASSYARGPGEAFF. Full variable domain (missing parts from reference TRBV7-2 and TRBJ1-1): GAGVSQSPSNKVTEKGKDVELRCDPISGHTALYWYRQSLGQGLEFLIYFQGNSAPDKSGLPSDRFSAERTGGSVSTLTIQRTQQEDSAVYLCASSYARGPGEAFFGQGTRLTVV.